This T cell receptor beta chain stems from a study of shared clonotypes between healthy human individuals. The CDR3 has 13 amino acids. The germline V gene encodes CDR1 SEHNR and CDR2 FQNEAQ (reference sequence). V was clipped by 8 bases and J by 2 bases, with 9 bases between them. Measured with immunoSEQ multiplex PCR; TCRdb has only the in-frame clones, and not every one. The data show some 500,000 clones, with approximately 95% seen just once and 0.05% to 0.08% held by the top ten. This receptor was taken from a woman between 25 and 40 years old in good health. The sample comprised naive CD4+ T cells sorted from blood. The subset denotes: CD45RA+ positively selected. The rearrangement joins TRBV7-9 to TRBJ2-2, with no clear D. The CDR3 protein is CASRHVNTGELFF. The CDR3 bases are TGTGCCAGCCGACACGTAAACACCGGGGAGCTGTTTTTT. The variable domain in full, completed from reference TRBV7-9 and TRBJ2-2, reads DTGVSQNPRHKITKRGQNVTFRCDPISEHNRLYWYRQTLGQGPEFLTYFQNEAQLEKSRLLSDRFSAERPKGSFSTLEIQRTEQGDSAMYLCASRHVNTGELFFGEGSRLTVL.